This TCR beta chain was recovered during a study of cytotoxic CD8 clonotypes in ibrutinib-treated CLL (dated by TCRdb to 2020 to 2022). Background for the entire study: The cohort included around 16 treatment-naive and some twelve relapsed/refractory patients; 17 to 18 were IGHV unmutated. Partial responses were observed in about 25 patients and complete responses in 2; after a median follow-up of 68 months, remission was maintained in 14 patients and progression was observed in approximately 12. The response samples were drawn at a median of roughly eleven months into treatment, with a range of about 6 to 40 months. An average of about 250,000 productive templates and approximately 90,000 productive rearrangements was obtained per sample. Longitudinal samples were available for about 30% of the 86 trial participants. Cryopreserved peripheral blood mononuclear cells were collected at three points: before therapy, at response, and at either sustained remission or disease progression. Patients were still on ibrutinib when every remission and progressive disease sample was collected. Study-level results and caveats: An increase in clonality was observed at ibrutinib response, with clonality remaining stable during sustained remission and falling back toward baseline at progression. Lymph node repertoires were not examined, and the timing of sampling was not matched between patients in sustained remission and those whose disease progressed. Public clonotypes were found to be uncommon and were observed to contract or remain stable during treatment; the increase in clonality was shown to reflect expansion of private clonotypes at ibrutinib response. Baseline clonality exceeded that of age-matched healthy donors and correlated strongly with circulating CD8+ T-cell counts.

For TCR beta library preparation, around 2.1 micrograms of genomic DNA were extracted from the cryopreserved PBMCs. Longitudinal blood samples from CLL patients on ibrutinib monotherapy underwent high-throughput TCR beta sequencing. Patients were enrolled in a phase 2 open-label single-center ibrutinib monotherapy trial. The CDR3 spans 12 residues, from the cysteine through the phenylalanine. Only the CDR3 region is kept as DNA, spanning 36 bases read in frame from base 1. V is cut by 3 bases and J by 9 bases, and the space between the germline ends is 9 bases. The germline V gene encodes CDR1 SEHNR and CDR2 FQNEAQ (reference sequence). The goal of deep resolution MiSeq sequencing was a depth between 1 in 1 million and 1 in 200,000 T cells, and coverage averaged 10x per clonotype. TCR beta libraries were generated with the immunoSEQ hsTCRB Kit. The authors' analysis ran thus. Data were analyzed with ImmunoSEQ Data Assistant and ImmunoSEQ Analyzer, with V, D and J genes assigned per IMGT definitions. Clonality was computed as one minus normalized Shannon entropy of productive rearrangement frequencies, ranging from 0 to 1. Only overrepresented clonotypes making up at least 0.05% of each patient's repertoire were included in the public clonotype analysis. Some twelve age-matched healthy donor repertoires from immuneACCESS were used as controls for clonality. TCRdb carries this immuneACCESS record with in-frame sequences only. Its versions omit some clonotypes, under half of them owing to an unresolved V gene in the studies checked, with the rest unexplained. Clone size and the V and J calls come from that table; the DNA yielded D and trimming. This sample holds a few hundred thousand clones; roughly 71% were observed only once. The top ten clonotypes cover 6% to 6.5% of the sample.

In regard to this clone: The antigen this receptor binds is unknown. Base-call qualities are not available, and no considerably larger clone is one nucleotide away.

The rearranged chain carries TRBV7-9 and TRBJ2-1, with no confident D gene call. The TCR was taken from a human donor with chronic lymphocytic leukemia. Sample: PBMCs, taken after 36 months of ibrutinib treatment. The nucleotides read TGTGCCAGCAGCTTGGAGAGGAGTGAGCAGTTCTTC. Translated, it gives CASSLERSEQFF.